What follows are 5 T cell receptor beta chains derived from one specimen sequenced in a study of T cell responses to AZD1222 COVID-19 vaccine. Using immunoSEQ multiplex PCR, the repertoire was profiled, and TCRdb retains in-frame clones only, with some absent. In the table there are about 100,000 clones, approximately 90% of which are singletons. Material: peripheral blood, obtained 28 days after the second AZD1222 dose. The receptor set was obtained from an adult who received the AZD1222 COVID-19 vaccine.

The V and J genes are TRBV2 and TRBJ2-1; maybe TRBD2 (5 bases). V gave up 7 bases and J gave up 4 bases, with 11 bases separating them. The CDR3 has 13 amino acids. Germline CDR1 is SNHLY and CDR2 is FYNNEI. DNA for the CDR3: TGTGCCAGCACTCCTAGCACATACAATGAGCAGTTCTTC. Residues: CASTPSTYNEQFF.

This clone was observed a single time. The genes are TRBV4-3 and TRBJ1-6, with 7 positions matching TRBD1. CDR3 length: 14 residues. The trim removed 1 base at V and 8 bases at J, leaving 2 bases unmatched. The germline V gene has CDR1 LGHNA and CDR2 YSLEER. The CDR3 DNA reads as TGCGCCAGCAGCCAAGCAGACAGGGATTCACCCCTCCACTTT. Translation gives CASSQADRDSPLHF.

This chain joins TRBV18 and TRBJ1-3; D call uncertain. This CDR3 is built from 18 residues. Per the germline V gene, CDR1 is KGHSH and CDR2 is LQKENI. V was shortened by 3 bases and J by 0 bases, with 18 bases between the two germline ends. CDR3 amino acids: CASSPKPQSSTSGNTIYF. The CDR3 nucleotides are TGTGCCAGCTCACCCAAACCACAGAGTTCAACCTCTGGAAACACCATATATTTT.

For this clone: This specimen includes other DNA sequences encoding the same CDR3. The rearrangement links TRBV3-1 (or the pseudogene TRBV3-2) to TRBJ2-5; weak D call: TRBD1 (7 bases). Trimming stripped 1 base from V and 5 bases from J, with 17 bases between. The CDR3 length is 16 residues. The V gene's germline CDR1 is LGHDT and CDR2 YNNKEL (reference sequence). CDR3 DNA sequence: TGTGCCAGCAGCCAAGCCCGACAGGGAGGATTGGAGACCCAGTACTTC. Encoded protein: CASSQARQGGLETQYF.

The genes are TRBV25-1 and TRBJ1-5; no clear D gene. CDR1 and CDR2 from the germline V gene are MGHDK and SYGVNS. Trimming removed 5 bases at V and 8 bases at J, with 16 bases between. The CDR3 loop spans 14 amino acids. The CDR3 DNA reads TGTGCCAGCAGTCCTCTCGGCGAATTAGAGCCCCAGCATTTT. It codes for CASSPLGELEPQHF.